The 14 T cell receptor beta chains in this list originate from one sample, sequenced in a study of glioma-infiltrating T cells. The iRepertoire nested amplicon-rescue multiplex PCR amplified TCR alpha and beta CDR3s from RNA. One entry per CDR3 protein, called by TCRdb with MiXCR from the multiplex PCR reads. This table has around 10,000 distinct CDR3 sequences, approximately 58% appearing once. Sequenced input: glioma tissue, nonneoplastic brain tissue, or PBMCs (not recorded which). These receptors all come from a human donor with low-grade glioma or glioblastoma, undergoing nonglioma brain surgery, or in good health (not recorded which).

By share, this clonotype counts as medium-sized. This rearrangement joins TRBV11-2 to TRBJ1-1, with no clear D. The germline V gene encodes CDR1 SGHAT and CDR2 FQNNGV. The CDR3 is 14 amino acids. V was trimmed by 4 bases and J by 3 bases, leaving 12 bases between them. CDR3 amino acids: CASSWGYTDTEAFF. In nucleotides, the CDR3 is TGTGCCAGCAGCTGGGGATACACGGACACTGAAGCTTTCTTT.

Concerning this clonotype itself: The junction does not match germline at one end; this may be a read error. V and J are TRBV28 and TRBJ2-1; D possibly uses TRBD1 or TRBD2 (5 bases each). Germline CDR1 reads MDHEN; CDR2 reads SYDVKM. The CDR3 loop spans 14 amino acids. CDR3 coding DNA: TGTGCCGGCAGTTTCAGGGACCCCTACAATGAGCAGTTCTTC. It yields the protein CAGSFRDPYNEQFF.

V gene TRBV19 combines with J gene TRBJ2-2; D gene unclear. Trimming took off 5 bases at V and 5 bases at J, with 18 bases between the two ends. Germline V gene lookup returns CDR1 LNHDA and CDR2 SQIVND (reference sequence). The CDR3 loop spans 16 amino acids. The CDR3 DNA is TGTGCCAGTAGTCCAACTATGCCCTTCCTAACCGGGGAGCTGTTTTTT. Translated, it gives CASSPTMPFLTGELFF.

The V call is TRBV25-1, the J call TRBJ1-1, with unresolved D. Germline V gene data show CDR1 as MGHDK and CDR2 as SYGVNS. With 0 bases removed from V and 1 base from J, the gap between germline ends came to 3 bases. This CDR3 comprises 13 residues. The CDR3 sequence: CASSEYENTEAFF. In DNA, the CDR3 is TGTGCCAGCAGTGAATACGAGAACACTGAAGCTTTCTTT.

Relative to its sample, this clonotype is medium-sized (0.01 to 0.1%). The chain uses TRBV12-3 or TRBV12-4 and TRBJ1-1, with a possible D match to TRBD1 (6 bases). Between the trimmed V and J ends, which lost 7 bases and 3 bases, there was a span of 12 bases. The CDR3 is 13 amino acids. The CDR3 DNA is TGTGCCAGCACATTAAGGGGGTACACTGAAGCTTTCTTT. Protein product: CASTLRGYTEAFF.

The rearrangement joins TRBV29-1 to TRBJ2-3; D unclear. The germline V and J ends were trimmed by 6 bases and 5 bases, with 15 bases remaining between them. This CDR3 spans 13 amino acids. CDR1 and CDR2 (germline): SQVTM, ANQGSEA. CDR3 nucleotides: TGCAGCGTGCCCCCCAGATGGGGAGATACGCAGTATTTT. Its translation: CSVPPRWGDTQYF.

The CDR3 DNA sequence: TGCAGTGCTAGAGTCGTGTGGAGTGTTTTCTGTTATCAGTTCTTC. Translating it yields CSARVVWSVFCYQFF. The V gene is TRBV20-1, the J gene TRBJ2-1, with D uncertain. The CDR3 totals 15 residues. Germline V CDR1 and CDR2: DFQATT, SNEGSKA (reference sequence). V lost 1 base and J 13 bases, leaving 23 bases between the germline ends.

By share, this clonotype counts as medium-sized (0.01 to 0.1%). J is TRBJ1-1 and V is TRBV7-8; D uncertain. The CDR3 has 12 amino acids. Looked up from germline, CDR1 is SGHVS and CDR2 is FQNEAQ. Between the trimmed V and J ends, which lost 3 bases and 8 bases, there was a span of 10 bases. The CDR3 is CASSFRDREAFF. For the CDR3, the DNA is TGTGCCAGCAGCTTTCGAGACCGGGAAGCTTTCTTT.

To note about this clonotype: The germline gene is not matched at one end of the junction; a read error may be the cause. CDR3 DNA: TGTGCCAGCGGTAAGGGACAGGGGATGTACGAGAAGTACTTC. Translation: CASGKGQGMYEKYF. V is TRBV6-2 or TRBV6-3 and J is TRBJ2-7, with TRBD1 matching over 10 bases. Per the germline V gene, CDR1 is MNHEY and CDR2 is SVGEGT. The CDR3 is 14 amino acids.

This clonotype is termed medium-sized (0.01 to 0.1%). This chain connects TRBV6-1 to TRBJ1-5; maybe TRBD1 (5 bases). The CDR3 is made up of 12 amino acids. Trimming stripped 7 bases from V and 6 bases from J, with 10 bases between. Germline CDR1 MNHNS, CDR2 SASEGT. The CDR3 coding sequence is TGTGCCAGCAAGCAGGGAGGTCAGCCCCAGCATTTT. Protein sequence: CASKQGGQPQHF.

With respect to this clonotype: The junction does not match germline at one end; this may be a read error. This chain connects TRBV3-1 to TRBJ1-3; D gene unclear. CDR1 LGHDT and CDR2 YNNKEL come from the germline V gene (reference sequence). This CDR3 spans 14 amino acids. The CDR3 DNA sequence: TGTGCCATCAGCCCTTCGAGCTCTGGAAACACAATATATTTT. This codes for CAISPSSSGNTIYF.

This clonotype has ten or more counts. This chain connects TRBV29-1 to TRBJ2-1, with 8 bases identical to TRBD2. The J segment lost 7 bases and the V segment lost 3 bases, leaving 11 bases of the junction unmatched. This CDR3 contains 15 residues. Germline CDR1 SQVTM, CDR2 ANQGSEA. The CDR3: CSVDGYRTSLNEQFF. For the CDR3, the DNA is TGCAGCGTTGATGGGTACCGGACTAGCCTTAATGAGCAGTTCTTC.

The rearrangement uses TRBV7-2 and TRBJ2-1; D gene uncertain. Germline assignment: CDR1 SGHTA and CDR2 FQGNSA. The CDR3 consists of 14 residues. The ends were cut back, 1 base at V and 8 bases at J, with 12 bases in the middle. This CDR3 is CASSLGGGSYEQFF. Here the CDR3 DNA reads TGTGCCAGCAGCTTAGGCGGCGGTTCCTATGAGCAGTTCTTC.

Within the sample, this clonotype is medium-sized. The genes are TRBV7-9 and TRBJ2-5; D ambiguous. The CDR3 has 14 residues. Germline CDR1 SEHNR, CDR2 FQNEAQ (reference sequence). With 3 bases removed from V and 2 bases from J, the gap between germline ends came to 10 bases. The CDR3 DNA reads TGTGCCAGCAGCTTCAAGACGGAACAAGAGACCCAGTACTTC. Its translation: CASSFKTEQETQYF.